This entry concerns a single TCR beta chain. It lacks a known antigen. Base qualities are not recorded, but no much larger clone differs from it by a single base. For sequencing of the TCRbeta CDR3 region, genomic DNA was extracted from the sorted cells. The immunoSEQ Assay was used for sequencing of TCRbeta CDR3 regions. Drawn from immuneACCESS, this table holds only the in-frame rearrangements with V and J called that TCRdb kept. Clones are partly lost; checked studies trace under half to an unresolved V gene and leave the rest unexplained. The sample contains approximately 81,000 clones, more than 70% of them found a single time. Less than 0.6% of the sample belongs to the ten largest clones. These data originate in a study of OX40 agonist ivuxolimab in advanced cancers. Background for the entire study: Ivuxolimab was a fully human IgG2 agonistic monoclonal antibody targeting the costimulatory receptor OX40 (CD134). Of the 50 or so patients in dose escalation, 19 had hepatocellular carcinoma, some 15 had melanoma, 9 had renal cell carcinoma and 9 had head and neck cancer. Intravenous ivuxolimab was administered to patients every 2 weeks at six dose levels: 0.01, 0.1, 0.3, 1.5, 3 and 10 mg/kg. Peripheral TCRbeta sequencing was intended to test whether TCR sequence diversity was altered and clonal T-cell expansion was caused by ivuxolimab. Patients were allowed to have had prior anti-PD-1, anti-PD-L1 or anti-CTLA-4 therapy, and around 40% of the dose-escalation patients had previously received checkpoint inhibitors. The dose-escalation cohort was around 84% male with a mean age of about 58 years, ranging from about 23 to 85. Partial responses occurred in three dose-escalation patients, of whom one had hepatocellular carcinoma and two had cutaneous melanoma. The paper describes the monotherapy dose-escalation part (N ≈ 50 patients) of the phase I trial of ivuxolimab.

Findings and caveats that apply to the study as a whole: Low levels of normalized T-cell clonal expansion were also seen in some patients who did not respond. Which antigens the clonally expanded peripheral T cells were specific for was not determined. Partial responders in the 0.1-3.0 mg/kg groups had among the lowest normalized peripheral clonal expansion, especially among CD8+ T cells. After ivuxolimab, expanded clones were on average more numerous among CD8+ T cells than among CD4+ T cells. At doses from 0.1 to 3.0 mg/kg, clonal expansion was seen in both CD4+ and CD8+ blood T cells between baseline and week 6.

Patients with a history of autoimmune disease or receiving systemic immunosuppression were excluded from the trial. In every dose cohort, peripheral blood was drawn for TCR sequencing at baseline, cycle 4 day 1, and cycle 7 day 1. Samples were obtained from an open-label, multicenter, first-in-human phase I dose-escalation trial of ivuxolimab. Adults with locally advanced or metastatic melanoma, renal cell, hepatocellular, or head and neck squamous cell carcinoma were enrolled in the trial. CD4+ and CD8+ T cells were sorted separately from peripheral blood before TCR sequencing. The CDR3 measures 12 amino acids from cysteine to phenylalanine. Only the CDR3 part of the read is kept: 36 bases, read in frame from the first base. The CDR1 and CDR2 encoded by the germline V gene (reference sequence) are WNHNN and SYGVQD. Trimming removed 7 bases from V and 8 bases from J, leaving 12 bases between the germline ends.

The V and J genes are TRBV10-1 and TRBJ2-1; the D element could tentatively be TRBD1 or TRBD2, as 5 bases agree for each. Sequencing was performed on CD4+ or CD8+ T cells sorted from blood, taken in a trial of the OX40 agonist ivuxolimab. The origin of this receptor is an adult with an advanced solid tumor such as melanoma, head and neck, liver or kidney cancer. The CDR3: CASTGTTDEQFF. The sequence in DNA is TGCGCCAGCACCGGGACCACTGATGAGCAGTTCTTC.